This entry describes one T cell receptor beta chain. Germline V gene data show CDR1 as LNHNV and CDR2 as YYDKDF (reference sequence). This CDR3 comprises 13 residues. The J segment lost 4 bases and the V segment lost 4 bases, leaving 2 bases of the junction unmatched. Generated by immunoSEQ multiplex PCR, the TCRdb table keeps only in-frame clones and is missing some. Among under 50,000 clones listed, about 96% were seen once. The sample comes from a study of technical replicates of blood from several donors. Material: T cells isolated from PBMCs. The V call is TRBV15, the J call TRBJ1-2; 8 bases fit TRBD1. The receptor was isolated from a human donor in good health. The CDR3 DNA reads TGTGCCACCAGCAAAGGACAGGGCTATGGCTACACCTTC. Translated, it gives CATSKGQGYGYTF.